In this sample, the clone carrying this T cell receptor (beta chain) turned up once. Data came from immunoSEQ multiplex PCR; TCRdb stores just in-frame clones and leaves some out. The sample includes approximately 60,000 clones, 75% to 90% seen only once; the top ten take around an eighth. This sample is part of a study of OX40 agonist ivuxolimab in advanced cancers. Germline V gives CDR1 SGHVS, CDR2 FQNEAQ. V was clipped by 1 base and J by 2 bases, with 12 bases between them. The CDR3 runs to 16 residues. Sequenced here: CD4+ or CD8+ T cells sorted from blood, sampled in a trial of the OX40 agonist ivuxolimab. The chain is built from TRBV7-8 and TRBJ2-1; D may be TRBD1 or TRBD2 (5 bases each). This sequence was found in an adult with an advanced solid tumor such as melanoma, head and neck, liver or kidney cancer. CDR3 sequence: CASSLGGTQAYNEQFF. CDR3 DNA sequence: TGTGCCAGCAGCTTAGGGGGGACCCAAGCCTACAATGAGCAGTTCTTC.